Presented here are 20 T cell receptor beta chains from one specimen sequenced in a study of metastatic and nonmetastatic thyroid tumors. From the PCR reads, TCRdb re-called clones with MiXCR. The table shows 30,000 to 45,000 clones, with roughly half occurring only once. All patients were untreated before thyroid surgery. The sequencing input was tumor tissue. The origin of the receptors is a male donor with papillary thyroid cancer or a benign thyroid nodule (not recorded which). Some clones in this sample may be carry-over from other donors' samples.

The chain joins TRBV6-1 to TRBJ1-1; the D is unclear. Per germline, CDR1 MNHNS and CDR2 SASEGT. V gave up 3 bases and J gave up 1 base, with 6 bases separating them. The CDR3 totals 13 residues. Written as DNA, the CDR3 is TGTGCCAGCAGTGATCAGAGGAACACTGAAGCTTTCTTT. Its protein product is CASSDQRNTEAFF.

V is TRBV11-3 and J is TRBJ2-7; TRBD1 matches at 10 bases. The V segment lost 3 bases and the J segment 2 bases; nucleotides outside the gene matches: 4. CDR3 length: 15 amino acids. Germline V gives CDR1 SGHNT, CDR2 YENEEA. CDR3: CASSFGTGDTYEQYF. DNA of the CDR3: TGTGCCAGCAGCTTTGGGACAGGGGATACCTACGAGCAGTACTTC.

This clone is medium-sized by share. This chain joins TRBV10-3 and TRBJ2-6; TRBD1 matches at 7 bases. Germline V gene data show CDR1 as ENHRY and CDR2 as SYGVKD. The CDR3 sequence is 18 residues long. V lost 3 bases and J lost 1; bases outside the gene matches: 9. The CDR3: CAISDWTGGISGANVLTF. In nucleotides, the CDR3 is TGTGCCATCAGTGACTGGACAGGTGGGATTTCTGGGGCCAACGTCCTGACTTTC.

CDR3 amino acids: CSARKGGEIETQYF. DNA for the CDR3: TGCAGTGCTAGGAAAGGGGGGGAGATTGAGACCCAGTACTTC. The rearrangement uses TRBV20-1 and TRBJ2-5; a possible D gene is TRBD2 (7 bases). Trimming pared 3 bases from V and 5 bases from J, leaving 16 bases between. Germline values: CDR1 DFQATT, CDR2 SNEGSKA (reference sequence). CDR3 size: 14 residues.

V is TRBV6-1 and J is TRBJ2-7; a weak D match, TRBD2 (6 bases). Between the trimmed V and J ends, which lost 8 bases and 4 bases, there was a span of 15 bases. The CDR3 contains 13 residues. The germline CDR1 and CDR2 sequences are MNHNS and SASEGT. The CDR3 reads CASAVLRGYEQYF. The CDR3 DNA sequence: TGTGCCAGCGCCGTCTTGCGGGGTTACGAGCAGTACTTC.

The V and J genes are TRBV27 and TRBJ2-7; TRBD1 is a possible D gene (6 bases). The CDR3 loop spans 13 amino acids. Germline V gene lookup returns CDR1 MNHEY and CDR2 SMNVEV (reference sequence). V gave up 4 bases and J gave up 2 bases, with 9 bases separating them. CDR3 bases: TGTGCCAGCAGTTCAGGGGTCGCCTACGAGCAGTACTTC. Its translation: CASSSGVAYEQYF.

This chain uses TRBV6-2 or TRBV6-3 with TRBJ2-5, with 13 bases fitting TRBD2. The V segment lost 6 bases and the J segment 5 bases; nucleotides outside the gene matches: 9. CDR1 MNHEY and CDR2 SVGEGT come from the germline V gene. This CDR3 is built from 16 residues. CDR3 sequence (DNA): TGTGCCAGCAGCTCCGGGACTAGCGGGATCAGGGAGACCCAGTACTTC. Its protein is CASSSGTSGIRETQYF.

The V call is TRBV20-1, the J call TRBJ1-5, with D maybe TRBD1 (5 bases). Germline loops: CDR1 DFQATT, CDR2 SNEGSKA (reference sequence). The length of the CDR3 is 13 residues. V dropped 5 bases and J dropped 0 bases, with 8 bases sitting between them. The CDR3 bases are TGCAGTGCTCAACAGGATAGCAATCAGCCCCAGCATTTT. As protein: CSAQQDSNQPQHF.

The chain combines TRBV18 with TRBJ2-1, with 7 bases that match TRBD2. CDR1 and CDR2 (germline): KGHSH, LQKENI. There are 12 residues in the CDR3. The junction had 3 bases not matched to a gene; V was cut back by 4 bases and J by 9 bases. CDR3 region: CASSLLASEQFF. CDR3 bases: TGTGCCAGCTCACTACTAGCGAGTGAGCAGTTCTTC.

The V call is TRBV7-9, the J call TRBJ1-5, with 10 bases aligning to TRBD1. The junction had 6 bases not matched to a gene; V was cut back by 5 bases and J by 5 bases. This CDR3 comprises 15 residues. Germline values: CDR1 SEHNR, CDR2 FQNEAQ (reference sequence). In DNA form, the CDR3 reads TGTGCCAGCAGCCCAGGACAGGGGGGCCATCAGCCCCAGCATTTT. It specifies CASSPGQGGHQPQHF. Looking up the rest from reference TRBV7-9 and TRBJ1-5 gives the full variable domain: DTGVSQNPRHKITKRGQNVTFRCDPISEHNRLYWYRQTLGQGPEFLTYFQNEAQLEKSRLLSDRFSAERPKGSFSTLEIQRTEQGDSAMYLCASSPGQGGHQPQHFGDGTRLSIL.

This clone was observed at least ten times. One junction end does not reproduce the germline sequence, and a read error may be involved. The chain has TRBV20-1 and TRBJ1-2; no clear D. The CDR3 length is 14 residues. Germline CDR1 is DFQATT and CDR2 is SNEGSKA (reference sequence). The CDR3 loop reads CSAPSDGFVGGHTF. The CDR3 DNA sequence: TGCAGTGCTCCATCAGACGGGTTCGTTGGTGGCCACACCTTC.

This chain connects TRBV20-1 to TRBJ1-3; 11 bases agree with TRBD1. Germline V gives CDR1 DFQATT, CDR2 SNEGSKA (reference sequence). V gave up 0 bases and J gave up 0 bases; unmatched junction bases: 4. The CDR3 consists of 17 residues. The CDR3 DNA is TGCAGTGCTAGAGATAGCGGACAGGGGGCCTCTGGAAACACCATATATTTT. This codes for CSARDSGQGASGNTIYF.

As for this clone: The junction shows a germline mismatch at one end, possibly a read error. The chain couples TRBV4-1 to TRBJ1-1, with D possibly being TRBD1 (5 bases). This CDR3 contains 13 residues. Germline values: CDR1 MGHRA, CDR2 YSYEKL. The DNA for the CDR3 is TGCGCCAGCAGCCAAGTAAGTGGGACTGAAGCTTCCTTT. This sequence encodes CASSQVSGTEASF.

The chain employs TRBV7-8 and TRBJ1-5; D is uncertain. The CDR3 runs to 13 residues. CDR1 SGHVS and CDR2 FQNEAQ come from the germline V gene. Between the trimmed V and J ends, which lost 1 base and 5 bases, there was a span of 6 bases. The CDR3 region is CASSLGRDQPQHF. As DNA, the CDR3 is TGTGCCAGCAGCTTAGGACGTGATCAGCCCCAGCATTTT.

The rearrangement joins TRBV18 to TRBJ1-1, with a tentative D call TRBD1 (5 bases). CDR1 and CDR2 (germline): KGHSH, LQKENI. Trimming removed 2 bases at V and 3 bases at J, with 7 bases between. The CDR3 contains 13 residues. The CDR3 coding sequence is TGTGCCAGCTCACCAACAGGTGACACTGAAGCTTTCTTT. Translated, it gives CASSPTGDTEAFF.

The chain employs TRBV5-1 and TRBJ2-5, with unresolved D. This CDR3 is built from 13 residues. Between the trimmed V and J ends, which lost 1 base and 5 bases, there was a span of 9 bases. Per the germline V gene, CDR1 is SGHRS and CDR2 is YFSETQ. CDR3 sequence (DNA): TGCGCCAGCAGCTTGTTCCCTGAGGAGACCCAGTACTTC. Protein product: CASSLFPEETQYF. The full variable domain, rest sourced from reference TRBV5-1 and TRBJ2-5, is KAGVTQTPRYLIKTRGQQVTLSCSPISGHRSVSWYQQTPGQGLQFLFEYFSETQRNKGNFPGRFSGRQFSNSRSEMNVSTLELGDSALYLCASSLFPEETQYFGPGTRLLVL.

To note about this clone: It may be a read error: a sequence one base away is much more abundant. The chain uses TRBV2 and TRBJ2-7; 8 bases are shared with TRBD1. The junction had 14 bases not matched to a gene; V was cut back by 10 bases and J by 6 bases. Germline V CDR1 and CDR2: SNHLY, FYNNEI. CDR3 length: 14 residues. The CDR3 DNA sequence: TGTGCCATCCTTTCAGGGGGCGCAATGGGCGAGCAGTACTTC. As protein: CAILSGGAMGEQYF. The full variable domain, in which reference TRBV2 and TRBJ2-7 provide the parts outside the CDR3, is EPEVTQTPSHQVTQMGQEVILRCVPISNHLYFYWYRQILGQKVEFLVSFYNNEISEKSEIFDDQFSVERPDGSNFTLKIRSTKLEDSAMYFCAILSGGAMGEQYFGPGTRLTVT.

V and J are TRBV7-8 and TRBJ2-7; 7 bases are shared with TRBD1. V lost 4 bases and J lost 0; bases outside the gene matches: 6. CDR3 length: 15 amino acids. The V gene's germline CDR1 is SGHVS and CDR2 FQNEAQ. For the CDR3, the DNA is TGTGCCAGCAGCTCCCCGGGACAGAGCTCCTACGAGCAGTACTTC. Residues: CASSSPGQSSYEQYF.

This clone showed up just once. The chain carries TRBV20-1 and TRBJ1-5, with D hard to call. The CDR3 runs 14 residues. The V gene's germline CDR1 is DFQATT and CDR2 SNEGSKA (reference sequence). V lost 8 bases and J 9 bases, leaving 23 bases between the germline ends. The CDR3 DNA sequence: TGCAGTTCCAAAGGCCCCTCGGAATCATCGCCCCAGCATTTT. The encoded protein is CSSKGPSESSPQHF.

The genes are TRBV4-1 and TRBJ2-7, with a weak D call TRBD1 (6 bases). The CDR3 length is 12 residues. Deletions cut 4 bases from V and 4 bases from J, with 8 bases between. The germline V gene has CDR1 MGHRA and CDR2 YSYEKL. CDR3 region: CASSPTGYEQYF. The CDR3, as DNA: TGCGCCAGCAGCCCGACAGGATACGAGCAGTACTTC.